Included here is one T cell receptor beta chain sequence, with context. Assay: immunoSEQ multiplex PCR; the TCRdb copy retains only in-frame clones and omits some. In the table there are roughly 260,000 clones, around 85% of which are singletons. These data come from a study of blood T cell repertoires in COVID-19. Study-level background: Sites across the United States, Italy and Spain contributed samples from acute and convalescent COVID-19.

CDR3 length equals 12 residues. The germline V gene encodes CDR1 ENHRY and CDR2 SYGVKD. V lost 6 bases and J lost 6, with 11 bases in between. Sample: peripheral blood. The source of this sequence is a woman aged 40-49 years with active or convalescent COVID-19. The chain has TRBV10-3 and TRBJ1-1; D may be TRBD1 (5 bases). This chain's CDR3 is CAISGQGPEAFF. CDR3 DNA sequence: TGTGCCATCAGCGGGCAGGGCCCTGAAGCTTTCTTT.